This entry describes one TCR beta chain. Its antigen remains unidentified. These data come from a study of PD-L1 blockade in urothelial cancer. Study as a whole: Male sex and bladder-origin urothelial cancer were recorded for about 90% of the roughly 30 patients.

Overall study findings and caveats: Patients who had durable benefit saw their tumor-associated blood clones expand more at 3 weeks.

TCRdb's copy holds only in-frame clones and misses some; the assay was immunoSEQ multiplex PCR. The table records 37,000 or so clones, 82% of them present only once. Germline CDR1 ENHRY, CDR2 SYGVKD. V was cut by 5 bases and J by 6 bases, with 14 bases left in between. The CDR3 covers 14 residues. The chain couples TRBV10-3 to TRBJ2-1, with D perhaps TRBD1 (6 bases). This receptor was identified in a man aged 55 to 69 with urothelial cancer. Sequencing was performed on PBMCs, taken around atezolizumab (anti-PD-L1) treatment. The chain's CDR3 is CAISPGTFSNEQFF. The CDR3 coding sequence is TGTGCCATCAGTCCCGGGACATTCAGCAATGAGCAGTTCTTC.